The rows below give T cell receptor beta chains drawn from one sample of a study of cytomegalovirus exposure and HLA in healthy donors. The assay was immunoSEQ multiplex PCR, and TCRdb's table has in-frame clones only and misses some. This sample has roughly 86,000 clones, with about 96% found just once. Input material: PBMCs. These receptors all stem from a young man in good health and CMV-seropositive. Both conserved end residues are part of each CDR3. The D gene is left open where the match is weak. Rows give clone size only sometimes, using once, few, many, or a class for an expanded clone.

CASSLQGRKEKLFF,TGTGCCAGCAGCCTACAGGGCAGAAAGGAAAAACTGTTTTTT,.,TRBV5-6,TRBJ1-4,.
CASILDRVVAYEQYF,TGTGCCAGCATCCTCGACAGGGTCGTTGCCTACGAGCAGTACTTC,TRBD1,TRBV6-1,TRBJ2-7,.
CASSSVENNEQFF,TGTGCCAGCAGCTCTGTCGAGAACAATGAGCAGTTCTTC,.,TRBV5-6,TRBJ2-1,.
CASRPLAGAGSAQYF,TGCGCCAGCCGTCCACTAGCGGGAGCGGGGTCGGCGCAGTATTTT,TRBD2,TRBV5-1,TRBJ2-3,once
CASSQAVAGSNQPQHF,TGTGCCAGCAGCCAAGCGGTTGCAGGTAGCAATCAGCCCCAGCATTTT,.,TRBV4-2,TRBJ1-5,.
CASSLRGTGEDLGVEQYF,TGCGCCAGCAGCCTGCGCGGGACAGGGGAGGACCTGGGGGTCGAGCAGTACTTC,TRBD1,TRBV10-2,TRBJ2-7,.
CASSPTGSNTGELFF,TGTGCCAGCAGCCCGACAGGGTCGAACACCGGGGAGCTGTTTTTT,TRBD1,TRBV7-3,TRBJ2-2,.
CAWRGWQGASYEQYF,TGTGCCTGGCGAGGGTGGCAGGGGGCTTCCTACGAGCAGTACTTC,TRBD1,TRBV30,TRBJ2-7,.
CASIDDTQGYEQYF,TGCGCCAGCATCGACGACACGCAGGGCTACGAGCAGTACTTC,.,TRBV5-1,TRBJ2-7,.
CASSFSRQGYNEQFF,TGTGCCAGCAGCTTCTCGAGGCAGGGCTACAATGAGCAGTTCTTC,.,TRBV7-2,TRBJ2-1,.
CASSPRRASGNTGELFF,TGTGCCAGCAGTCCCCGTAGGGCTAGCGGTAACACCGGGGAGCTGTTTTTT,TRBD2,TRBV27,TRBJ2-2,.
CASSLSPSSNQPQHF,TGTGCCAGCAGCTTAAGCCCTAGTAGCAATCAGCCCCAGCATTTT,.,TRBV7-2,TRBJ1-5,.
CASSSGGHYSNQPQHF,TGTGCCAGTAGTTCTGGGGGACACTATAGCAATCAGCCCCAGCATTTT,.,TRBV19,TRBJ1-5,.